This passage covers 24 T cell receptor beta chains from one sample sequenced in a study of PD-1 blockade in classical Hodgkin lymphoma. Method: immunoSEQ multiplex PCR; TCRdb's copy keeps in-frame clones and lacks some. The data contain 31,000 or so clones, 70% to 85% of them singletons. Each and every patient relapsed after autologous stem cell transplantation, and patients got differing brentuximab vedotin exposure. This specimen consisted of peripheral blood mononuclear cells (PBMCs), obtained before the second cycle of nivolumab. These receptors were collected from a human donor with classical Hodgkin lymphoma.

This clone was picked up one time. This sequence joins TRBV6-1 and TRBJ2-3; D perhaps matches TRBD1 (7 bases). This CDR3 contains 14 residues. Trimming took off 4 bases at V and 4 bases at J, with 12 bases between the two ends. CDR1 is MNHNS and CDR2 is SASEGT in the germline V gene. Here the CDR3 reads CASSGRGPPDTQYF. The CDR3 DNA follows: TGTGCCAGCAGTGGGAGGGGGCCCCCAGATACGCAGTATTTT.

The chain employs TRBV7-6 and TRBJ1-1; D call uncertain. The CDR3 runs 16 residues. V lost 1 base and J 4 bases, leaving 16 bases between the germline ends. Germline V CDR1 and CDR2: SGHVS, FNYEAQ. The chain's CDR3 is CASSLVGLEAGTEAFF. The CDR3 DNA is TGTGCCAGCAGCTTAGTCGGTCTGGAAGCTGGCACTGAAGCTTTCTTT.

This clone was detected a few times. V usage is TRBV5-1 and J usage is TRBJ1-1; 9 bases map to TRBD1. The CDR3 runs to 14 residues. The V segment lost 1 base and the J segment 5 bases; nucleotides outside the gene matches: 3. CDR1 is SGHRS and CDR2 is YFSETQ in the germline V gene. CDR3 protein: CASSLNRGQTEAFF. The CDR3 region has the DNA TGCGCCAGCAGCTTGAACAGGGGGCAAACTGAAGCTTTCTTT.

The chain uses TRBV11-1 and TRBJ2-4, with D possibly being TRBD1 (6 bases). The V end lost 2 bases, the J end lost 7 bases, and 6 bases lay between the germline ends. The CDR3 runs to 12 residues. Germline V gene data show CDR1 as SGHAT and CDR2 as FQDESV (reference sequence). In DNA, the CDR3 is TGTGCCAGCAGCTTACAGGGGAACATTCAGTACTTC. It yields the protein CASSLQGNIQYF.

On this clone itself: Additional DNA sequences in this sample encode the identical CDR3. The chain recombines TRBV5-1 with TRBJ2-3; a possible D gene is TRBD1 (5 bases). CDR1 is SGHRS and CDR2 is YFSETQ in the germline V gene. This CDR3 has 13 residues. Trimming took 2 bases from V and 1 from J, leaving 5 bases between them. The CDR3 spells CASSLGGTDTQYF. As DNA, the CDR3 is TGCGCCAGCAGCTTAGGGGGCACAGATACGCAGTATTTT.

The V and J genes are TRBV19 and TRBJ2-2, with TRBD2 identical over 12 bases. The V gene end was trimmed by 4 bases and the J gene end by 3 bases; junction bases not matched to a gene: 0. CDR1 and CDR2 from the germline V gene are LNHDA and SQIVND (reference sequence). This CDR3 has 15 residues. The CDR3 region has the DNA TGTGCCAGTAGTAGACTAGCGGGAGACACCGGGGAGCTGTTTTTT. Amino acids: CASSRLAGDTGELFF. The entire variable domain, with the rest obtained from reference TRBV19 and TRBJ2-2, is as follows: DGGITQSPKYLFRKEGQNVTLSCEQNLNHDAMYWYRQDPGQGLRLIYYSQIVNDFQKGDIAEGYSVSREKKESFPLTVTSAQKNPTAFYLCASSRLAGDTGELFFGEGSRLTVL.

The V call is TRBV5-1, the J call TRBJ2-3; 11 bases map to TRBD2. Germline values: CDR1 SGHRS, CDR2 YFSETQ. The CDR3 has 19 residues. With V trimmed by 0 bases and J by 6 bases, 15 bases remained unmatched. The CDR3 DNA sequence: TGCGCCAGCAGCTTGGTCGTAGCGGGAGGGCCGCGCGTTACGGATACGCAGTATTTT. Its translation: CASSLVVAGGPRVTDTQYF.

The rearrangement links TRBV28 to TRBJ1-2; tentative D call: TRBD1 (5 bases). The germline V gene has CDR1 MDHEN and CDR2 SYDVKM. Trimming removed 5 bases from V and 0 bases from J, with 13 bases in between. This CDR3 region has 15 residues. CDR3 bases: TGTGCCAGCAGTCCCCGGGGGTTAGCTAACTATGGCTACACCTTC. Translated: CASSPRGLANYGYTF.

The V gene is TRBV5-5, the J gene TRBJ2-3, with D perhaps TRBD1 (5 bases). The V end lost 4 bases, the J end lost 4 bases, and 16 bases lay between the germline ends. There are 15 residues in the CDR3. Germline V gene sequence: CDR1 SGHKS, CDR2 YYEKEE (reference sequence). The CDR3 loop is CASSESPDSSDTQYF. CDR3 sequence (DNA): TGTGCCAGCAGCGAATCGCCCGACAGCTCAGATACGCAGTATTTT.

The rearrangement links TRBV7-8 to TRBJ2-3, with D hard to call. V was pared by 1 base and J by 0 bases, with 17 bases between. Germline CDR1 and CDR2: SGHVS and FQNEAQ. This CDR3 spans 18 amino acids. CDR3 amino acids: CASSLVDPDVSSTDTQYF. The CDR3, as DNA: TGTGCCAGCAGCTTAGTCGACCCGGACGTATCTAGCACAGATACGCAGTATTTT.

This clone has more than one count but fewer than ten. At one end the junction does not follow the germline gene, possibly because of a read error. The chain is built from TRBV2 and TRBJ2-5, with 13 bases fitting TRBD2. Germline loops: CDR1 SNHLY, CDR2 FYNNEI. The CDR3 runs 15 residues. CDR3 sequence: CASAPGLAGQEAQYF. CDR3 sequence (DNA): TGTGCCAGCGCCCCGGGACTAGCGGGGCAAGAGGCCCAGTACTTC. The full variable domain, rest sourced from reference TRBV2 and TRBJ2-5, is EPEVTQTPSHQVTQMGQEVILRCVPISNHLYFYWYRQILGQKVEFLVSFYNNEISEKSEIFDDQFSVERPDGSNFTLKIRSTKLEDSAMYFCASAPGLAGQEAQYFGPGTRLLVL.

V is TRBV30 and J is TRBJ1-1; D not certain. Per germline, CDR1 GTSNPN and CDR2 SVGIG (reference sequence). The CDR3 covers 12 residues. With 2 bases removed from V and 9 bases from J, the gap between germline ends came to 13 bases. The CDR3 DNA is TGTGCCTGGAGTTTCGACGTTACCCAAGCTTTCTTT. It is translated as CAWSFDVTQAFF.

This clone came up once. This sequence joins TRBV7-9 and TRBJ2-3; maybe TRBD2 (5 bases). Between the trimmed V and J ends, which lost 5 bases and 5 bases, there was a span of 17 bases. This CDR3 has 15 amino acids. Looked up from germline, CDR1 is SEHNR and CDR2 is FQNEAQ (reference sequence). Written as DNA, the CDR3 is TGTGCCAGCAGCCTTTTCGCGGGCCTCGGAGATACGCAGTATTTT. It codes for CASSLFAGLGDTQYF. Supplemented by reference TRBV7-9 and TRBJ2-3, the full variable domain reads DTGVSQNPRHKITKRGQNVTFRCDPISEHNRLYWYRQTLGQGPEFLTYFQNEAQLEKSRLLSDRFSAERPKGSFSTLEIQRTEQGDSAMYLCASSLFAGLGDTQYFGPGTRLTVL.

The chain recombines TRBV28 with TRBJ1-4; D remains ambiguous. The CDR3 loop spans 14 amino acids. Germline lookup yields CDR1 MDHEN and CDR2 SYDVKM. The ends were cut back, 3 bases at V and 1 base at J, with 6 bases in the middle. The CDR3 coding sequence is TGTGCCAGCAGTTTCTTCTTAACTAATGAAAAACTGTTTTTT. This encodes CASSFFLTNEKLFF.

The CDR3 DNA reads as TGTGCCAGCCAGGGGACCAATAGCAATCAGCCCCAGCATTTT. Amino acid sequence: CASQGTNSNQPQHF. This rearrangement joins TRBV28 to TRBJ1-5; the D gene is possibly TRBD1 (6 bases). The CDR3 is 14 residues long. V shed 8 bases and J shed 0 bases, with 11 bases lying between them. Germline V CDR1 and CDR2: MDHEN, SYDVKM.

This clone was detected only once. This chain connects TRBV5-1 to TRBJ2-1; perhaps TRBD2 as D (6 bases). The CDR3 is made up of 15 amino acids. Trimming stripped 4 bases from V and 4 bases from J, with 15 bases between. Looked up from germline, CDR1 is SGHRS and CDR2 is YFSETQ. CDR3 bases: TGCGCCAGCAGCGGGGCGGGGACTGGATACAATGAGCAGTTCTTC. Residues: CASSGAGTGYNEQFF.

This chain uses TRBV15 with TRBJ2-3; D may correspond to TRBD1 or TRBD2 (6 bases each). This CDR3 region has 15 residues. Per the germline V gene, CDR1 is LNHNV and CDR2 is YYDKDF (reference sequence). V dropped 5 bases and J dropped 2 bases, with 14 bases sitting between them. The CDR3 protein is CATSRGGSATDTQYF. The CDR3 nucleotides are TGTGCCACCAGCCGAGGGGGGTCAGCCACAGATACGCAGTATTTT.

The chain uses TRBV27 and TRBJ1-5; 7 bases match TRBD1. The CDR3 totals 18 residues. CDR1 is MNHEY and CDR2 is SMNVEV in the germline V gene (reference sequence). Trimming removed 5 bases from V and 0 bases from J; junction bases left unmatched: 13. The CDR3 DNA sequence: TGTGCCAGCAGTGCCTTCGTAACAGGGGCACATAGCAATCAGCCCCAGCATTTT. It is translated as CASSAFVTGAHSNQPQHF.

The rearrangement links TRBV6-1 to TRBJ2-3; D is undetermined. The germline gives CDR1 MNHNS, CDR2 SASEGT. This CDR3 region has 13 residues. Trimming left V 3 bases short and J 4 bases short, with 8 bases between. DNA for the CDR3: TGTGCCAGCAGTGAGATAAGGGCAGATACGCAGTATTTT. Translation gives CASSEIRADTQYF.

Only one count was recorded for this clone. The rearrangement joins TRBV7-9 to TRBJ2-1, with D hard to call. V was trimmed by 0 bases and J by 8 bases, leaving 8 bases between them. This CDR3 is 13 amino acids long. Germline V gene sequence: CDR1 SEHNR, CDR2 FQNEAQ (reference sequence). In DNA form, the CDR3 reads TGTGCCAGCAGCTTAGCGCAAGTGGATGAGCAGTTCTTC. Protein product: CASSLAQVDEQFF.

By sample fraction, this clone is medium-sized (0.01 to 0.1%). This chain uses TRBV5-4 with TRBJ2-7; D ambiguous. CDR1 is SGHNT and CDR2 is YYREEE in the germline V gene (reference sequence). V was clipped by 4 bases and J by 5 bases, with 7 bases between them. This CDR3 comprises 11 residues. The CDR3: CASSPPDEQYF. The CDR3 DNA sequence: TGTGCCAGCAGCCCGCCAGACGAGCAGTACTTC.

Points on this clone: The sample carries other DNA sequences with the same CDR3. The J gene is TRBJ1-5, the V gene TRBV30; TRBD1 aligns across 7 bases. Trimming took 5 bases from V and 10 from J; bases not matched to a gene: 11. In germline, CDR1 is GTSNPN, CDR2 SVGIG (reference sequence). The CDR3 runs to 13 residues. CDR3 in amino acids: CAWDRQGTEPQHF. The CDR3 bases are TGTGCCTGGGACCGACAGGGAACGGAACCCCAGCATTTT.

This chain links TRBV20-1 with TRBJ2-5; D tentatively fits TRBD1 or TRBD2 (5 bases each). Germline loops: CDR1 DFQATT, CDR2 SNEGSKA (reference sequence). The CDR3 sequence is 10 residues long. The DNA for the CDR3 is TGCACCGAGGTCGGGACGACCCAGTACTTC. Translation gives CTEVGTTQYF.

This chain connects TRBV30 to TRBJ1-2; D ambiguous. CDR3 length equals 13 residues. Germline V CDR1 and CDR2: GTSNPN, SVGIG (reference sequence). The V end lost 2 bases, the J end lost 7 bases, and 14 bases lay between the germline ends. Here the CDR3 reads CAWSNGLRRGYTF. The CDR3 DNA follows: TGTGCCTGGAGTAATGGGTTGAGGCGTGGCTACACCTTC.